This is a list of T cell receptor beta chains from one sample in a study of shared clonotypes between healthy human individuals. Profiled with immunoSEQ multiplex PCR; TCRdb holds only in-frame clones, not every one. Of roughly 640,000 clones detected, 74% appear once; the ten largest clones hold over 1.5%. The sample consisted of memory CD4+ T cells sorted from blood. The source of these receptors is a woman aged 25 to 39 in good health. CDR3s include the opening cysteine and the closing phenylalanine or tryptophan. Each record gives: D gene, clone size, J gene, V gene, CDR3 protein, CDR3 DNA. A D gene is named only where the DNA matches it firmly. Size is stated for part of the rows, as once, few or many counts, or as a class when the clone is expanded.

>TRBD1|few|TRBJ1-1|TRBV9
CASSRMGQGNTEAFF
TGTGCCAGCAGCAGAATGGGACAGGGGAACACTGAAGCTTTCTTT
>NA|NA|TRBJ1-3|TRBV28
CASRTSASGNTIYF
TGTGCCAGCAGGACCTCCGCCTCTGGAAACACCATATATTTT
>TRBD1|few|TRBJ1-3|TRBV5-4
CASSLAGGWSGNTIYF
TGTGCCAGCAGCTTGGCAGGGGGTTGGTCTGGAAACACCATATATTTT
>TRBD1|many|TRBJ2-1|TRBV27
CASSPGTVFNEQFF
TGTGCCAGCAGTCCTGGGACAGTATTCAATGAGCAGTTCTTC
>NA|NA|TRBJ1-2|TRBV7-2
CASSLNRETWANYGYTF
TGTGCCAGCAGCCTGAACAGGGAGACGTGGGCTAACTATGGCTACACCTTC
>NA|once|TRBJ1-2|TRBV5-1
CASRRAGTNYGYTF
TGCGCCAGCAGACGGGCAGGGACCAACTATGGCTACACCTTC
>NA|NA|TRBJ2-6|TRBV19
CASSLPRGSGANVLTF
TGTGCCAGTAGTCTTCCCAGGGGATCTGGGGCCAACGTCCTGACTTTC
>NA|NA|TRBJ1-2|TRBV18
CASSTDTDYGYTF
TGTGCCAGCTCAACGGACACTGACTATGGCTACACCTTC
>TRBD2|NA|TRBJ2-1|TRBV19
CASSNPAGGNEQFF
TGTGCCAGTAGTAACCCGGCGGGGGGCAATGAGCAGTTCTTC
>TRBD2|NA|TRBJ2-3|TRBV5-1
CASSLGLAGGPGNTQYF
TGCGCCAGCAGCTTGGGACTAGCGGGAGGGCCGGGAAATACGCAGTATTTT
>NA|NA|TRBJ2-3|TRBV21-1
CAIRNGSPDTQYF
TGTGCCATCAGAAACGGTTCCCCAGATACGCAGTATTTT
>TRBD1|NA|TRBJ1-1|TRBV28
CASSSILSGTGNTEAFF
TGTGCCAGCAGCTCTATCCTATCCGGGACAGGGAACACTGAAGCTTTCTTT
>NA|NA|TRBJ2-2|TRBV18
CASSSSTVNTGELFF
TGTGCCAGCTCATCGAGTACCGTCAACACCGGGGAGCTGTTTTTT
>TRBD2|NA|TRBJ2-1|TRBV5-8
CASSLTSTSGMLNEQFF
TGTGCCAGCAGCTTGACCTCGACTAGCGGGATGCTTAATGAGCAGTTCTTC
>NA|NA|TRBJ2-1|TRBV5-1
CASSRWDRGNGEQFF
TGCGCCAGCAGCAGATGGGACCGGGGAAACGGTGAGCAGTTCTTC
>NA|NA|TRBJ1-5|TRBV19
CASSRVRGQPQHF
TGTGCCAGTAGTAGGGTTCGGGGGCAGCCCCAGCATTTT
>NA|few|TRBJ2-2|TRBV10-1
CASRGRGSTGELFF
TGCGCCAGCAGGGGAAGAGGAAGCACCGGGGAGCTGTTTTTT
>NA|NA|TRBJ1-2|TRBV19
CASSDNYGYTF
TGTGCCAGTAGCGACAACTATGGCTACACCTTC
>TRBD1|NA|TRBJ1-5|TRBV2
CASSDGQVTNQPQHF
TGTGCCAGCAGTGATGGACAGGTGACGAATCAGCCCCAGCATTTT
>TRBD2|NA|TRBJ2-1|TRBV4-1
CASKGLAGSRHEQFF
TGCGCCAGCAAGGGACTAGCGGGAAGTAGGCATGAGCAGTTCTTC
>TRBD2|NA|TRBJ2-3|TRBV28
CASRRPDRGLGLAGGPGTDTQYF
TGTGCCAGCAGGCGACCGGACAGGGGGTTGGGACTAGCGGGAGGGCCCGGCACAGATACGCAGTATTTT
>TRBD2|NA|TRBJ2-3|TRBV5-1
CASSQTGGPTDTQYF
TGCGCCAGCAGTCAAACGGGAGGGCCCACAGATACGCAGTATTTT
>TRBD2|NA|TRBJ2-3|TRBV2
CASSVLAETDTQYF
TGTGCCAGCAGTGTCCTAGCGGAGACAGATACGCAGTATTTT
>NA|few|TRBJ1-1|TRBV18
CASSKTENTEAFF
TGTGCCAGCTCCAAGACAGAGAACACTGAAGCTTTCTTT
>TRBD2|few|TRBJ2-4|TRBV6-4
CASQRERKNIQYF
TGTGCCAGCCAGCGGGAGAGGAAAAACATTCAGTACTTC
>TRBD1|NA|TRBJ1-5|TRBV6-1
CASSGRQGRQPQHF
TGTGCCAGCAGTGGGCGACAGGGAAGGCAGCCCCAGCATTTT
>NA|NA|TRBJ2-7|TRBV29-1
CSVTLQSSYEQYF
TGCAGCGTTACTCTCCAGAGCTCCTACGAGCAGTACTTC
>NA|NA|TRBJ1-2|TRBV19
CASTNGGGYTF
TGTGCCAGTACCAATGGAGGTGGCTACACCTTC
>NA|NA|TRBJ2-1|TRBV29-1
CSVEPYGSEQFF
TGCAGCGTCGAACCGTATGGGAGTGAGCAGTTCTTC
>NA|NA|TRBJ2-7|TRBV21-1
CASSKTPGQGNSEQYF
TGTGCCAGCAGCAAAACACCGGGACAGGGGAATTCGGAGCAGTACTTC
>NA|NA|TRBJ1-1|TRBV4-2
CASSQDMENTEAFF
TGTGCCAGCAGCCAAGATATGGAGAACACTGAAGCTTTCTTT